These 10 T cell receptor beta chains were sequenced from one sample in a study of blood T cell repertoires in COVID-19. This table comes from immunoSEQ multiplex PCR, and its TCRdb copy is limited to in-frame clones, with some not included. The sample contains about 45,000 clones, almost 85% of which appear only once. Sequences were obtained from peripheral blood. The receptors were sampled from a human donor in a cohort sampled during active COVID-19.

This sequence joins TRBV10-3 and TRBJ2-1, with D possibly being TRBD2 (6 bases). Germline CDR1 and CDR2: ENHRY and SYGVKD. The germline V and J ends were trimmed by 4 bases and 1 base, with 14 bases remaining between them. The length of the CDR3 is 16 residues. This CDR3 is CAISGLASGSYNEQFF. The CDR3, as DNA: TGTGCCATCAGTGGATTGGCGAGCGGGTCCTACAATGAGCAGTTCTTC.

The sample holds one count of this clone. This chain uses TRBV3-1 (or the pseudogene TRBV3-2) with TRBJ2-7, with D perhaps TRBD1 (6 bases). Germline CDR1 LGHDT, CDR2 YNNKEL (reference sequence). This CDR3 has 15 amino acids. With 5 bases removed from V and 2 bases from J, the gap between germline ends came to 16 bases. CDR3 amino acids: CASSKSRDKTYEQYF. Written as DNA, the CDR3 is TGTGCCAGCAGCAAAAGCCGGGACAAGACCTACGAGCAGTACTTC.

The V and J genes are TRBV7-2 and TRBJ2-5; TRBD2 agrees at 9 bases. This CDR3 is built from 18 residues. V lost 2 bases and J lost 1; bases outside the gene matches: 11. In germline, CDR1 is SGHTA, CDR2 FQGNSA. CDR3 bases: TGTGCCAGCAGCTTAATCTTTAGCGGGAGCAGTCGCCAAGAGACCCAGTACTTC. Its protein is CASSLIFSGSSRQETQYF.

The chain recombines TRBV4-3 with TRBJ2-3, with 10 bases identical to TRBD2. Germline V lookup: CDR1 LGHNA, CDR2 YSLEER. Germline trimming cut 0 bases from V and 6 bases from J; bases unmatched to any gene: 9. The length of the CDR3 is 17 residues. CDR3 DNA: TGCGCCAGCAGCCAAGATCAGGGACTAGCGAATCCTGATACGCAGTATTTT. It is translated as CASSQDQGLANPDTQYF.

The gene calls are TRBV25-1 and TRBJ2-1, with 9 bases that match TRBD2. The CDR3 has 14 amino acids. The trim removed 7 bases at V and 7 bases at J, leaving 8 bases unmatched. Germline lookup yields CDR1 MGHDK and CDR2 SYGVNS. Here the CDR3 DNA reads TGTGCCAGCAAGGCGGGAGGGCTTTGGAATGAGCAGTTCTTC. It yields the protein CASKAGGLWNEQFF.

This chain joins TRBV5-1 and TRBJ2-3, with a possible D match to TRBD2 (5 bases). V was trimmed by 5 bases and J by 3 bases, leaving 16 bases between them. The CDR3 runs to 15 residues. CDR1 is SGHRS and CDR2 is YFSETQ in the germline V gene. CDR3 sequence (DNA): TGCGCCAGCAGTCAGGCCCCCCGGGGTACAGATACGCAGTATTTT. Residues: CASSQAPRGTDTQYF.

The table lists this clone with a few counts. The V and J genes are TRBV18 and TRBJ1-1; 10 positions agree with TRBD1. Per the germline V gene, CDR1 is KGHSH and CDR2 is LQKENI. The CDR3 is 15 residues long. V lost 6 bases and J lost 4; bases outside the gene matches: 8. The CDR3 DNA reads TGTGCCAGCTCGCCCTCCCGGGACAGGGGCACTGAAGCTTTCTTT. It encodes CASSPSRDRGTEAFF.

In DNA, the CDR3 is TGTGCCAGCAGTTACCGACAGGGATGGTATGTTGAGCAGTTCTTC. Translation: CASSYRQGWYVEQFF. The chain is built from TRBV6-5 and TRBJ2-1; 7 bases agree with TRBD1. Germline V lookup: CDR1 MNHEY, CDR2 SVGAGI. This CDR3 is 15 amino acids long. The V segment lost 2 bases and the J segment 9 bases; nucleotides outside the gene matches: 10.

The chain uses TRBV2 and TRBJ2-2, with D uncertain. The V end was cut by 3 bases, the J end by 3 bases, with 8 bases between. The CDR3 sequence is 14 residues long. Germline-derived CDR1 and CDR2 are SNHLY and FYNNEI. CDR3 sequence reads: CASSEGRDTGELFF. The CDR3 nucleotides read TGTGCCAGCAGTGAGGGCAGAGACACCGGGGAGCTGTTTTTT.

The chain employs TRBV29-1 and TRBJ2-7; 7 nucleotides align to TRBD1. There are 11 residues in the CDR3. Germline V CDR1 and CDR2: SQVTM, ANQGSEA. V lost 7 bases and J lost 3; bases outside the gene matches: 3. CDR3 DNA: TGCAGCGCGGGACAGAGCTACGAGCAGTACTTC. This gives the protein CSAGQSYEQYF.